The clone carrying this TCR beta chain was seen more than once but under ten times. Its antigen remains unknown. The sample originates from a study of OX40 agonist ivuxolimab in advanced cancers. General study points: Normalized T-cell clonal expansion was also low in some nonresponders.

Germline loops: CDR1 SGHTA, CDR2 FQGNSA. The CDR3 sequence is 15 residues long. Unmatched junction bases numbered 5, after V lost 1 base and J lost 5 bases. Profiled with immunoSEQ multiplex PCR; TCRdb holds only in-frame clones, not every one. There are over 85,000 clones in the sample; 90% occur only once, and around 1.6% lies in the top ten. This chain connects TRBV7-2 to TRBJ2-5, with 9 positions matching TRBD1. The source of this sequence is an adult with an advanced solid tumor such as melanoma, head and neck, liver or kidney cancer. Specimen: CD4+ or CD8+ T cells sorted from blood, collected in a trial of the OX40 agonist ivuxolimab. CDR3 sequence: CASSLGIQGAETQYF. The CDR3 nucleotides read TGTGCCAGCAGCTTAGGGATACAGGGGGCGGAGACCCAGTACTTC.